The clone carrying this T cell receptor beta chain occurred many times. Its antigen is not identified. It was with unique molecular identifiers that the TCRbeta library was prepared. One entry per CDR3 protein, called by TCRdb with MiXCR from the PCR reads. The table includes 670,000 or so distinct CDR3 sequences, around 14% detected once. The data derive from a study of T-cell reconstitution after alpha-beta-depleted transplantation in children. Study-wide findings and caveats: Newly produced T cells mostly provided counts and TCRbeta diversity after one year, as hyperexpanded clones declined.

V lost 0 bases and J lost 7, with 7 bases in between. Germline V gene sequence: CDR1 SGHRS, CDR2 YFSETQ. The CDR3 loop spans 12 amino acids. Here the sequenced sample was PBMCs, taken before TCRalphabeta/CD19-depleted stem cell transplant. This chain joins TRBV5-1 and TRBJ1-1; D gene ambiguous. The TCR was taken from a girl aged 2 to 10 with congenital amegakaryocytic thrombocytopenia, due to receive a stem cell transplant. CDR3 DNA: TGCGCCAGCAGCTTGGCCCCAGATGAAGCTTTCTTT. Protein sequence: CASSLAPDEAFF. The whole variable domain, remainder taken from reference TRBV5-1 and TRBJ1-1, is KAGVTQTPRYLIKTRGQQVTLSCSPISGHRSVSWYQQTPGQGLQFLFEYFSETQRNKGNFPGRFSGRQFSNSRSEMNVSTLELGDSALYLCASSLAPDEAFFGQGTRLTVV.